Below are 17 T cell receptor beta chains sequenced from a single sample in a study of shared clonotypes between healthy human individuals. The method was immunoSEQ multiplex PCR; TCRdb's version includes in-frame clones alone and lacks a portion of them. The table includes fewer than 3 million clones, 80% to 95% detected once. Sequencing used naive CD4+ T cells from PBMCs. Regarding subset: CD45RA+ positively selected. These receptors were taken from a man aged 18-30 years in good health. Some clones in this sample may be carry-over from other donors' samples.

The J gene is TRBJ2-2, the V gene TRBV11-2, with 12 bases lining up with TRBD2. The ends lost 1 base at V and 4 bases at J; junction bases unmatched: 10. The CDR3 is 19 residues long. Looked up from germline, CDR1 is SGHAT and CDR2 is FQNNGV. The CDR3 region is CASSLVPPLAGGFTGELFF. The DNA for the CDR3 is TGTGCCAGCAGCTTAGTCCCTCCTCTAGCGGGAGGGTTCACCGGGGAGCTGTTTTTT.

CDR3 residues: CASSRGGLAGGDEQFF. The DNA of the CDR3 is TGCGCCAGCAGCCGAGGTGGCCTAGCGGGAGGCGATGAGCAGTTCTTC. The chain joins TRBV4-1 to TRBJ2-1; 11 bases are a match to TRBD2. V shed 4 bases, J shed 8 bases, and the junction held 10 bases outside the gene matches. This CDR3 spans 16 amino acids. Germline V CDR1 and CDR2: MGHRA, YSYEKL.

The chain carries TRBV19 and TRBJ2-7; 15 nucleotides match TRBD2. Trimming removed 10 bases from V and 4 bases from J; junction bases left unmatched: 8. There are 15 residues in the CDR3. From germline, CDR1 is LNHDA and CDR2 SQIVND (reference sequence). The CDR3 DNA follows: TGTGCCAAGCCAGGGACTAGCGGGAGGCCATACGAGCAGTACTTC. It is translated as CAKPGTSGRPYEQYF. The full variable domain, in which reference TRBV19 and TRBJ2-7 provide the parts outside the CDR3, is DGGITQSPKYLFRKEGQNVTLSCEQNLNHDAMYWYRQDPGQGLRLIYYSQIVNDFQKGDIAEGYSVSREKKESFPLTVTSAQKNPTAFYLCAKPGTSGRPYEQYFGPGTRLTVT.

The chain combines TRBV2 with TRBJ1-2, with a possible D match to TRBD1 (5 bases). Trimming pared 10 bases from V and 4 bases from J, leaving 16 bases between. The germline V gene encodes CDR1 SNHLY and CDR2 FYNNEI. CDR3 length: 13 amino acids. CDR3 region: CANTVGGTYGYTF. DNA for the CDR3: TGTGCCAACACCGTAGGCGGGACCTATGGCTACACCTTC.

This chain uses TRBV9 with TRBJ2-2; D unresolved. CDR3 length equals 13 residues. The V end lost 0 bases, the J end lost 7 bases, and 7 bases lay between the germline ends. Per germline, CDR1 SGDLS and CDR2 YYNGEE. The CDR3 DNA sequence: TGTGCCAGCAGCGTAGTAGGATTCGGGGAGCTGTTTTTT. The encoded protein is CASSVVGFGELFF.

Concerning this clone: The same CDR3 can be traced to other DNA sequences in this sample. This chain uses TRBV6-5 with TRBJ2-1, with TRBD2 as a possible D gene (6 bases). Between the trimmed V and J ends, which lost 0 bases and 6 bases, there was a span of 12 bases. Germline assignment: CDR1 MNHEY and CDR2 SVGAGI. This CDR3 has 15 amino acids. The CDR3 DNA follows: TGTGCCAGCAGTTACTCGTCGGGGAGGCCCAATGAGCAGTTCTTC. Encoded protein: CASSYSSGRPNEQFF.

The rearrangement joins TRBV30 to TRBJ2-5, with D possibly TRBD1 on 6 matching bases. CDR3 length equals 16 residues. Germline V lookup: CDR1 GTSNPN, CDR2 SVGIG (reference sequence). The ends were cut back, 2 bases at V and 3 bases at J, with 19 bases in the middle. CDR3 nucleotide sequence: TGTGCCTGGAGTAGGGGGTTTATGAAGGAAAAAGAGACCCAGTACTTC. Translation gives CAWSRGFMKEKETQYF.

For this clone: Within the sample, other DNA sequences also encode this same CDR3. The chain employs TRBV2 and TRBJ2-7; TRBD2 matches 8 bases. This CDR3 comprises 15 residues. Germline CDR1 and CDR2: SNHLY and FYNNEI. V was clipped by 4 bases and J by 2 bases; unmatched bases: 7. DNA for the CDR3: TGTGCCAGCAGTGGGGGCCTAGCGGGTACCTACGAGCAGTACTTC. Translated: CASSGGLAGTYEQYF.

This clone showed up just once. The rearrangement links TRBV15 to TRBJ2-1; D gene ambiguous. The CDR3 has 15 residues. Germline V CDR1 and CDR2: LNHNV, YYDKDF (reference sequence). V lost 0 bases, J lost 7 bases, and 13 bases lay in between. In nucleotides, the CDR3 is TGTGCCACCAGCAGAGATCCCGGGTGGGGTAATGAGCAGTTCTTC. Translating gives CATSRDPGWGNEQFF.

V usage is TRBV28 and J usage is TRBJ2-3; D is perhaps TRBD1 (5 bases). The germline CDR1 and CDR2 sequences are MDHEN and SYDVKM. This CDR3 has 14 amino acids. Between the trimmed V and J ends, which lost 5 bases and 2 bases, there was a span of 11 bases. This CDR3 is CASSAGQHTDTQYF. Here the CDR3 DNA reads TGTGCCAGCAGTGCAGGGCAGCACACAGATACGCAGTATTTT.

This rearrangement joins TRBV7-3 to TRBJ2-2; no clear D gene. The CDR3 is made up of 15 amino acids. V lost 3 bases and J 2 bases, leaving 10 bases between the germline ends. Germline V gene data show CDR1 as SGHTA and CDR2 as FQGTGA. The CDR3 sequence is CASSFVPENTGELFF. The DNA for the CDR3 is TGTGCCAGCAGCTTTGTGCCGGAAAACACCGGGGAGCTGTTTTTT.

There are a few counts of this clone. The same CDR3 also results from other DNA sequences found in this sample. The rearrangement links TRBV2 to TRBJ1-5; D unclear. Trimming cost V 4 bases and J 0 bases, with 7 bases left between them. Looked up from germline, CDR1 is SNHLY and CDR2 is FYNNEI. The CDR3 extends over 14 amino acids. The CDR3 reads CASSGTNSNQPQHF. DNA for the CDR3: TGTGCCAGCAGTGGGACTAATAGCAATCAGCCCCAGCATTTT.

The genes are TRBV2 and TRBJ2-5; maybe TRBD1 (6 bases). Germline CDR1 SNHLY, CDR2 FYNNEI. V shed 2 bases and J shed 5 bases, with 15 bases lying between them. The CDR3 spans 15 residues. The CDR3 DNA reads TGTGCCAGCAGTGAAAGTGGGCGAGGGGGTGAGACCCAGTACTTC. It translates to CASSESGRGGETQYF. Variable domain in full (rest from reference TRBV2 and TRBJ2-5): EPEVTQTPSHQVTQMGQEVILRCVPISNHLYFYWYRQILGQKVEFLVSFYNNEISEKSEIFDDQFSVERPDGSNFTLKIRSTKLEDSAMYFCASSESGRGGETQYFGPGTRLLVL.

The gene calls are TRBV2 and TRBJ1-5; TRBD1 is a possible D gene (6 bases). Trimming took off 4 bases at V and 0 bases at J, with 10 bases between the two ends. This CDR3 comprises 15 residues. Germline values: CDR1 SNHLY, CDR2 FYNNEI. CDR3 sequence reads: CASSGGAHSNQPQHF. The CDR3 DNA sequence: TGTGCCAGCAGTGGGGGGGCCCATAGCAATCAGCCCCAGCATTTT.

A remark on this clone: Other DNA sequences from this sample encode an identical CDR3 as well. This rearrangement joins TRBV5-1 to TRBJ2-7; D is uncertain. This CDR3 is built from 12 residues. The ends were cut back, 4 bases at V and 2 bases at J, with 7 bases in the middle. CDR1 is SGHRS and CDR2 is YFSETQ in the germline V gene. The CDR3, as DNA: TGCGCCAGCAGCCCGCCGACCTACGAGCAGTACTTC. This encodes CASSPPTYEQYF.

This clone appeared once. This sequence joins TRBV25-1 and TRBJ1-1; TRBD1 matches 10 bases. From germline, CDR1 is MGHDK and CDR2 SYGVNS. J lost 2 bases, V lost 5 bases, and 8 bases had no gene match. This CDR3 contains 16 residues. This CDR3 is CASSRRDRGTNTEAFF. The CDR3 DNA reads TGTGCCAGCAGTAGACGGGACAGGGGCACAAACACTGAAGCTTTCTTT.

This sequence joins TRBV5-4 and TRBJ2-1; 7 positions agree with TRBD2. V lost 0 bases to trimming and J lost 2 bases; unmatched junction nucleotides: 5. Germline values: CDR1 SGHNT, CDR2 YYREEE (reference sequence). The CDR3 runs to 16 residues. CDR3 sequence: CASSLAVGTTYNEQFF. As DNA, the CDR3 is TGTGCCAGCAGCTTGGCCGTGGGGACTACCTACAATGAGCAGTTCTTC.